What follows is one TCR beta chain and its context. The record originates from a study of OX40 agonist ivuxolimab in advanced cancers. Trimming took 0 bases from V and 0 from J, leaving 14 bases between them. Germline CDR1 reads KGHSH; CDR2 reads LQKENI. This CDR3 is 17 amino acids long. Measured with immunoSEQ multiplex PCR; TCRdb has only the in-frame clones, and not every one. The data show 70,000 to 95,000 clones, 75% to 95% seen once. The receptor was derived from an adult with an advanced solid tumor such as melanoma, head and neck, liver or kidney cancer. This specimen consisted of CD4+ or CD8+ T cells sorted from blood, obtained in a trial of the OX40 agonist ivuxolimab. This sequence joins TRBV18 and TRBJ1-1, with D possibly matching TRBD1 (5 bases). The CDR3 here is CASSPPGQGWLNTEAFF. In DNA, the CDR3 is TGTGCCAGCTCACCACCGGGGCAGGGATGGTTGAACACTGAAGCTTTCTTT. Full variable domain (missing parts from reference TRBV18 and TRBJ1-1): NAGVMQNPRHLVRRRGQEARLRCSPMKGHSHVYWYRQLPEEGLKFMVYLQKENIIDESGMPKERFSAEFPKEGPSILRIQQVVRGDSAAYFCASSPPGQGWLNTEAFFGQGTRLTVV.